The rows below give T cell receptor beta chains drawn from one sample of a study of beta chain features in type 1 diabetes. Assay used: immunoSEQ multiplex PCR; TCRdb lists only in-frame clones, some missing. The sample carries around 130,000 clones, approximately 16% recorded once. Sequencing was performed on central memory CD4+ T cells from blood. The receptors come from a man aged 25 to 40 with type 1 diabetes. The CDR3 runs from the conserved cysteine through the conserved F or W. Fields, in order: V gene, J gene, D gene, clone size, CDR3 protein, CDR3 DNA. The D gene is left open where the match is weak. Part of the rows lack a size; the others show once, few, many or a class for expanded clones.

V: TRBV5-1
J: TRBJ1-5
D: -
size: -
CDR3: CASSLGNNQPQHF
DNA: TGCGCCAGCAGCTTGGGGAACAATCAGCCCCAGCATTTT

V: TRBV6-5
J: TRBJ1-2
D: TRBD1
size: many
CDR3: CASSYWTGRDYGYTF
DNA: TGTGCCAGCAGTTACTGGACAGGTCGAGACTATGGCTACACCTTC

V: TRBV18
J: TRBJ2-5
D: -
size: few
CDR3: CASSFDRQETQYF
DNA: TGTGCCAGCTCATTCGACAGACAAGAGACCCAGTACTTC

V: TRBV14
J: TRBJ2-7
D: -
size: -
CDR3: CASSQVAGRSSYEQYF
DNA: TGTGCCAGCAGCCAAGTGGCGGGAAGAAGCTCCTACGAGCAGTACTTC

V: TRBV2
J: TRBJ2-3
D: -
size: few
CDR3: CASSGQAGFTDTQYF
DNA: TGTGCCAGCAGTGGGCAGGCGGGTTTCACAGATACGCAGTATTTT

V: TRBV5-5
J: TRBJ1-2
D: -
size: few
CDR3: CASSLYRAHYGYTF
DNA: TGTGCCAGCAGCCTATACAGGGCCCACTATGGCTACACCTTC

V: TRBV30
J: TRBJ2-2
D: -
size: -
CDR3: CAWRRTVNTGELFF
DNA: TGTGCCTGGAGAAGGACAGTGAACACCGGGGAGCTGTTTTTT

V: TRBV6-5
J: TRBJ2-2
D: -
size: few
CDR3: CASSSTRQRELFF
DNA: TGTGCCAGCAGTTCCACCCGCCAAAGGGAGCTGTTTTTT

V: TRBV30
J: TRBJ1-5
D: -
size: few
CDR3: CAWSAGGGKQPQHF
DNA: TGTGCCTGGAGTGCGGGTGGAGGAAAGCAGCCCCAGCATTTT

V: TRBV29-1
J: TRBJ2-3
D: -
size: -
CDR3: CSVERGTVSTDTQYF
DNA: TGCAGCGTTGAGAGGGGGACCGTTAGCACAGATACGCAGTATTTT

V: TRBV18
J: TRBJ2-1
D: -
size: few
CDR3: CASSPSRGGSYNEQFF
DNA: TGTGCCAGCTCACCTTCTCGGGGAGGCTCCTACAATGAGCAGTTCTTC

V: TRBV9
J: TRBJ2-7
D: -
size: -
CDR3: CASSRTAGDYEQYF
DNA: TGTGCCAGCAGCCGGACGGCCGGTGACTACGAGCAGTACTTC

V: TRBV2
J: TRBJ2-6
D: -
size: once
CDR3: CASSLQTSGANVLTF
DNA: TGTGCCAGCAGTTTGCAGACCTCTGGGGCCAACGTCCTGACTTTC

V: TRBV7-9
J: TRBJ2-7
D: -
size: -
CDR3: CASSLTEGYEQYF
DNA: TGTGCTAGCAGCTTAACTGAGGGATACGAGCAGTACTTC

V: TRBV25-1
J: TRBJ1-4
D: TRBD1
size: once
CDR3: CASSDYNSGTGTNEKLFF
DNA: TGTGCCAGCAGTGATTACAATTCCGGGACAGGTACCAATGAAAAACTGTTTTTT

V: TRBV7-2
J: TRBJ2-2
D: -
size: -
CDR3: CASSLPRKNGELFF
DNA: TGTGCCAGCAGCTTACCTCGTAAGAACGGGGAGCTGTTTTTT

V: TRBV18
J: TRBJ1-2
D: -
size: -
CDR3: CASSPTSGNYGYTF
DNA: TGTGCCAGCTCACCAACTTCAGGGAACTATGGCTACACCTTC

V: TRBV18
J: TRBJ2-3
D: TRBD2
size: -
CDR3: CASSMLLAGTDTQYF
DNA: TGTGCCAGCTCGATGTTACTAGCGGGCACAGATACGCAGTATTTT

V: TRBV19
J: TRBJ2-5
D: -
size: few
CDR3: CASRKGNSGETQYF
DNA: TGTGCCAGTAGAAAGGGGAATTCGGGAGAGACCCAGTACTTC

V: TRBV7-2
J: TRBJ1-3
D: -
size: few
CDR3: CASSPLTGISGNTIYF
DNA: TGTGCCAGCAGCCCGCTCACAGGGATCTCTGGAAACACCATATATTTT

V: TRBV5-4
J: TRBJ1-2
D: -
size: -
CDR3: CASSITANYGYTF
DNA: TGTGCCAGCAGCATAACAGCGAACTATGGCTACACCTTC

V: TRBV30
J: TRBJ1-4
D: -
size: once
CDR3: CAWKAGTNEKLFF
DNA: TGTGCGTGGAAGGCAGGGACTAATGAAAAACTGTTTTTT

V: TRBV30
J: TRBJ2-7
D: TRBD1
size: few
CDR3: CAWSGTGNEQYF
DNA: TGTGCCTGGAGCGGGACAGGGAACGAGCAGTACTTC

V: TRBV6-4
J: TRBJ2-1
D: -
size: -
CDR3: CASSEGGAYYNEQFF
DNA: TGTGCCAGCAGTGAGGGGGGCGCGTATTACAATGAGCAGTTCTTC

V: TRBV29-1
J: TRBJ1-2
D: -
size: -
CDR3: CSVGSRADGYTF
DNA: TGCAGCGTTGGATCCCGGGCGGATGGCTACACCTTC

V: TRBV30
J: TRBJ1-1
D: TRBD1
size: -
CDR3: CACLPGQGENTEAFF
DNA: TGTGCCTGCCTCCCGGGACAGGGAGAGAACACTGAAGCTTTCTTT

V: TRBV9
J: TRBJ1-4
D: -
size: -
CDR3: CASSVGSGPAEADEKLFF
DNA: TGTGCCAGCAGCGTAGGTTCCGGCCCGGCGGAAGCGGATGAAAAACTGTTTTTT

V: TRBV30
J: TRBJ1-2
D: -
size: -
CDR3: CAWSVGQIYGYTF
DNA: TGTGCCTGGAGTGTCGGACAGATCTATGGCTACACCTTC

V: TRBV4-3
J: TRBJ2-5
D: -
size: few
CDR3: CASSRSLTPIETQYF
DNA: TGCGCCAGCAGCCGGAGCCTAACACCCATAGAGACCCAGTACTTC

V: TRBV5-1
J: TRBJ1-1
D: TRBD1
size: few
CDR3: CASSVPQGANTEAFF
DNA: TGCGCCAGCAGCGTACCACAGGGGGCAAACACTGAAGCTTTCTTT

V: TRBV19
J: TRBJ2-3
D: -
size: few
CDR3: CASSSPTNMGDTQYF
DNA: TGTGCCAGCTCTTCTCCCACCAACATGGGGGATACGCAGTATTTT

V: TRBV10-3
J: TRBJ2-7
D: -
size: -
CDR3: CAISESTGQSYEQYF
DNA: TGTGCCATCAGTGAGTCGACGGGGCAGTCCTACGAGCAGTACTTC

V: TRBV7-9
J: TRBJ1-2
D: -
size: few
CDR3: CASSLVGSERYTF
DNA: TGTGCCAGCAGCTTAGTAGGCTCAGAACGCTACACCTTC

V: TRBV5-1
J: TRBJ1-1
D: TRBD1
size: few
CDR3: CASTPGGAYTEAFF
DNA: TGCGCCAGCACCCCAGGGGGCGCTTACACTGAAGCTTTCTTT

V: TRBV7-6
J: TRBJ2-5
D: -
size: few
CDR3: CASSPTRVGETQYF
DNA: TGTGCCAGCAGCCCTACCCGGGTGGGAGAGACCCAGTACTTC

V: TRBV4-3
J: TRBJ1-1
D: TRBD1
size: -
CDR3: CASSQVQGGNTEAFF
DNA: TGCGCCAGCAGCCAAGTGCAGGGGGGGAACACTGAAGCTTTCTTT

V: TRBV18
J: TRBJ2-5
D: -
size: many
CDR3: CASSRTEETQYF
DNA: TGTGCCAGCTCACGGACAGAAGAGACCCAGTACTTC

V: TRBV30
J: TRBJ2-3
D: -
size: few
CDR3: CAYEVGTTDTQYF
DNA: TGTGCCTACGAGGTGGGGACTACAGATACGCAGTATTTT

V: TRBV19
J: TRBJ1-4
D: -
size: many
CDR3: CASSIRTDNEKLFF
DNA: TGTGCCAGTAGTATCCGTACGGATAATGAAAAACTGTTTTTT

V: TRBV13
J: TRBJ2-7
D: -
size: -
CDR3: CASSVVRNEQYF
DNA: TGTGCCAGCAGCGTTGTCAGGAACGAGCAGTACTTC

V: TRBV7-2
J: TRBJ2-2
D: TRBD1
size: many
CDR3: CASSPYRGQGGELFF
DNA: TGTGCCAGCAGCCCATACAGGGGGCAAGGCGGGGAGCTGTTTTTT

V: TRBV14
J: TRBJ1-6
D: -
size: many
CDR3: CASSQVGANSPLHF
DNA: TGTGCCAGCAGCCAAGTGGGGGCCAATTCACCCCTCCACTTT

V: TRBV5-1
J: TRBJ1-2
D: -
size: -
CDR3: CASSTGLGPNYGYTF
DNA: TGCGCCAGCAGCACGGGACTTGGGCCTAACTATGGCTACACCTTC

V: TRBV7-2
J: TRBJ2-1
D: -
size: once
CDR3: CASSFDTYYNEQFF
DNA: TGTGCCAGCAGCTTCGACACCTACTACAATGAGCAGTTCTTC

V: TRBV2
J: TRBJ2-4
D: TRBD1
size: -
CDR3: CASSEEGGADKNIQYF
DNA: TGTGCCAGCAGTGAAGAAGGGGGCGCGGACAAAAACATTCAGTACTTC